This TCR beta chain was sequenced in a study of PD-L1 blockade in urothelial cancer. Study-wide context: Analyzed time points were 3 weeks (second dose) and 6 weeks after therapy began.

Time point meaning: peripheral blood 6 weeks after treatment start. The number of samples from each patient was between 1 and 8, taken pretreatment and on-treatment. Details on this clone: Antigen specificity is unknown.

The germline V gene has CDR1 SGHAT and CDR2 FQNNGV. This CDR3 contains 15 residues. The ends lost 5 bases at V and 6 bases at J; junction bases unmatched: 8. General study findings and limits: Durable-benefit patients showed greater tumor-associated blood clone expansion at 3 weeks. Blood TCR clonality below the median before treatment was a predictor of better survival.

Assay used: immunoSEQ multiplex PCR; TCRdb lists only in-frame clones, some missing. This table holds around 80,000 clones, 80% to 95% found once. V gene TRBV11-2 combines with J gene TRBJ2-1, with 9 bases lining up with TRBD1. This TCR derives from a woman aged 80 or over with urothelial cancer. The input for sequencing was PBMCs, taken around atezolizumab (anti-PD-L1) treatment. The chain's CDR3 is CASSVQGAHFNEQFF. CDR3 nucleotide sequence: TGTGCCAGCAGCGTACAGGGGGCCCATTTCAATGAGCAGTTCTTC.